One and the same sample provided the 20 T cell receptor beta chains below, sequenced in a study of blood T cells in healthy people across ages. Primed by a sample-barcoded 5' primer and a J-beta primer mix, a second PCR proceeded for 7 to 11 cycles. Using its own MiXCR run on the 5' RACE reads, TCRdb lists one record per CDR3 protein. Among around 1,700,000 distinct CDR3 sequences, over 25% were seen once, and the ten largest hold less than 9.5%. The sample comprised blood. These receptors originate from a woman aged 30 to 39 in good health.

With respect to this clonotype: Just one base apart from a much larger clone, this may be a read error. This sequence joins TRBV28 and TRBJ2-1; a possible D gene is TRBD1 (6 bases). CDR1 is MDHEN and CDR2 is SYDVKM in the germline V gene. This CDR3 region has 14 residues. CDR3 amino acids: CASRMTGTYNERFF. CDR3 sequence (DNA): TGTGCCAGCAGAATGACAGGAACCTACAATGAGCGGTTCTTC.

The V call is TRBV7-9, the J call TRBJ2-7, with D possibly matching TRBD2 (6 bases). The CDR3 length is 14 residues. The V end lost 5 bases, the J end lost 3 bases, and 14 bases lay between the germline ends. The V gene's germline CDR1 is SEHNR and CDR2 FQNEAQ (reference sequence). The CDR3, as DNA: TGTGCCAGCAGCGACCGGGACGGGGGCTACGAGCAGTACTTC. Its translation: CASSDRDGGYEQYF.

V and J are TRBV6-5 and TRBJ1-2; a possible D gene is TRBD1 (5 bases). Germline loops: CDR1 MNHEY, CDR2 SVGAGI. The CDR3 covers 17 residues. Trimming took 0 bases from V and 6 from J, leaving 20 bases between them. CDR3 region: CASSYSGGTDKVDGYTF. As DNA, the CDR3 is TGTGCCAGCAGTTACTCGGGGGGGACCGACAAAGTCGATGGCTACACCTTC.

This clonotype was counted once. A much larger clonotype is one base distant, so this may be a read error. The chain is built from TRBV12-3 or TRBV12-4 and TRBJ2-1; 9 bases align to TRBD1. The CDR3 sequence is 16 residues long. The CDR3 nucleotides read TGTGCCAGCAGTTTATGGGGGGGACAGGGCTACAATGAGCGGTTCTTC. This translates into CASSLWGGQGYNERFF.

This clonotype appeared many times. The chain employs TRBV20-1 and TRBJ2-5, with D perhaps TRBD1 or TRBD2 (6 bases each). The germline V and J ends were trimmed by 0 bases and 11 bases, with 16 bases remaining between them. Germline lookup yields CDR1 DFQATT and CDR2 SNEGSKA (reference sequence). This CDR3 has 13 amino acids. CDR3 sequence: CSAREGGFQGQYF. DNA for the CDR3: TGCAGTGCTAGAGAGGGAGGTTTCCAGGGGCAGTACTTC.

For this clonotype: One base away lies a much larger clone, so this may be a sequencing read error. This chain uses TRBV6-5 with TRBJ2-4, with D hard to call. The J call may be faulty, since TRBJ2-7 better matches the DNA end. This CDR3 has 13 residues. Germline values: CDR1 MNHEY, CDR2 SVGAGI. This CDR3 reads CTSSYSSSYEQYF. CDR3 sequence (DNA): TGTACCAGCAGTTACTCCTCTTCCTACGAGCAGTACTTC.

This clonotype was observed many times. The CDR3 coding sequence is TGTGCCAGCAGCCTAGGGGGCAAGACGGAGACCCAGTACTTC. Its translation is CASSLGGKTETQYF. The chain combines TRBV28 with TRBJ2-5, with 7 positions matching TRBD1. J gave up 5 bases and V 6 bases, and 9 bases lay outside the gene matches. The CDR3 sequence is 14 residues long. CDR1 and CDR2 (germline): MDHEN, SYDVKM.

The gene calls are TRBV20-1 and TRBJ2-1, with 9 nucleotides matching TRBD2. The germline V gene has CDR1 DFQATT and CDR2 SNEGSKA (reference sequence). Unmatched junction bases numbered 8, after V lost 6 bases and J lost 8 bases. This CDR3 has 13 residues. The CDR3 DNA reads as TGCAGTGCAGGGGCTAGCGGGATCGATGAGCAGTTCTTC. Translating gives CSAGASGIDEQFF.

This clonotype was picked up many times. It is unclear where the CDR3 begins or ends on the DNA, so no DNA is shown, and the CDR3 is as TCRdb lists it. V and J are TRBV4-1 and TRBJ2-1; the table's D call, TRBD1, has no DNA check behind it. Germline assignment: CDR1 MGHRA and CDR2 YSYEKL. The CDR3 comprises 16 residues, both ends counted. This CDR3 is CASRNIGVSLYNEQFF.

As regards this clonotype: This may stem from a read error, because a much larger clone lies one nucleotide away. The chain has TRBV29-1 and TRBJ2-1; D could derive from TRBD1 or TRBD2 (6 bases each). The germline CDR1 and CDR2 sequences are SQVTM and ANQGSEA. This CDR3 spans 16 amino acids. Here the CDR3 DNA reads TGCAGCGTTAAAATCGGGGGCTTGAGCTCCTACGATGAGCAGTTCTTC. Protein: CSVKIGGLSSYDEQFF.

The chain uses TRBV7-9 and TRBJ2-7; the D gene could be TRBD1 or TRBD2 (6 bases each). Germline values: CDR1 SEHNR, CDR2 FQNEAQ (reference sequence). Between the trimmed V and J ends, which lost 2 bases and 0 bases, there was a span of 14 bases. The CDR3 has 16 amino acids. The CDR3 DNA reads TGTGCCAGCAGCTTACGTGGAGGGGGGCCCTCCTACGAGCAGTACTTC. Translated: CASSLRGGGPSYEQYF.

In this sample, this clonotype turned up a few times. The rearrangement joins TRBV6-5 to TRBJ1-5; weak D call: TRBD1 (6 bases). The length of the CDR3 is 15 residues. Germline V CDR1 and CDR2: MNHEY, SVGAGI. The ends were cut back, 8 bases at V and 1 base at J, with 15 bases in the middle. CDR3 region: CASGTDSTSNQPQHF. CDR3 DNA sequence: TGTGCCAGCGGGACGGACAGTACGAGCAATCAGCCCCAGCATTTT.

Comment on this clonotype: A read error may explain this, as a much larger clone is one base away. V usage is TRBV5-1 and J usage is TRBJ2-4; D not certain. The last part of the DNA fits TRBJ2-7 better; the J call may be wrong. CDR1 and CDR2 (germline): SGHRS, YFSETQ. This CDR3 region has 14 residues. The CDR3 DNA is TGCGTCAGCAGCTTGGCGCCCAACTCCTACGAGCAGTACTTC. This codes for CVSSLAPNSYEQYF.

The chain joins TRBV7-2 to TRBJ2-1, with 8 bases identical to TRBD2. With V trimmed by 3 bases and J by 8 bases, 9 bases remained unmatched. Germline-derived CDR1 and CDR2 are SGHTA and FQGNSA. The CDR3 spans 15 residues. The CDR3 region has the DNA TGTGCCAGCAGCTTCGATGGACTAGCTACCGATGAGCAGTTCTTC. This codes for CASSFDGLATDEQFF.

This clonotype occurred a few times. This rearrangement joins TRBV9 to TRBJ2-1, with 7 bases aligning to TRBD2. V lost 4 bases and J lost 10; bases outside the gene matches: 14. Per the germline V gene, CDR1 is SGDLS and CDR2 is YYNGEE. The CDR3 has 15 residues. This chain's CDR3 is CASSPEGSLGGEQFF. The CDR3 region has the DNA TGTGCCAGCAGCCCGGAGGGTAGTTTGGGGGGGGAGCAGTTCTTC.

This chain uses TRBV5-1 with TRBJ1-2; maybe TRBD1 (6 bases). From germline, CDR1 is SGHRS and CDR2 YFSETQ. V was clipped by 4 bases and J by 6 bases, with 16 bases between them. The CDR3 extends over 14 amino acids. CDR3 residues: CASSPTRGENGYTF. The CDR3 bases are TGCGCCAGCAGCCCCACCAGGGGTGAGAATGGCTACACCTTC.

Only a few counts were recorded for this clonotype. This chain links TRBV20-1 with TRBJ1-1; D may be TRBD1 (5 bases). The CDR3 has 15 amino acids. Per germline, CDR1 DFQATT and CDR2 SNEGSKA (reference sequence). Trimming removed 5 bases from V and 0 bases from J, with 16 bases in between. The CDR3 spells CSAGGAGTLNTEAFF. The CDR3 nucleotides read TGCAGTGCTGGAGGGGCCGGAACTCTGAACACTGAAGCTTTCTTT.

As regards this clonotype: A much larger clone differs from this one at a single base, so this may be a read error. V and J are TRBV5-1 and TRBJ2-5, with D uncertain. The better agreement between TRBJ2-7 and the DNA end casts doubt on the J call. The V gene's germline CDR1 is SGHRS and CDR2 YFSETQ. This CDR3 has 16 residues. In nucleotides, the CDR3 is TGCGCCAGCAGCTTGTTGTCCGCGACACCTACCTACGAGCAGTACTTC. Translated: CASSLLSATPTYEQYF.

The CDR3 nucleotides are TGTGCCAGCAGCCAAGATTGTGGCAGGGTGAACACTGAAGCTTTCTTT. Amino acids: CASSQDCGRVNTEAFF. The chain employs TRBV3-1 and TRBJ1-1; tentatively, D is TRBD1 (5 bases). V lost 0 bases, J lost 0 bases, and 11 bases lay in between. This CDR3 has 16 amino acids. The germline V gene has CDR1 LGHDT and CDR2 YNNKEL (reference sequence).

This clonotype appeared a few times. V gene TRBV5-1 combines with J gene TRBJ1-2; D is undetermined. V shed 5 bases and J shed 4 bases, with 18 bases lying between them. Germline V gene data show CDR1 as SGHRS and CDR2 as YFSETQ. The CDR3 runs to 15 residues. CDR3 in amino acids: CASRTNGEGSYGYTF. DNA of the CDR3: TGCGCCAGCAGAACCAACGGAGAAGGTAGCTATGGCTACACCTTC.